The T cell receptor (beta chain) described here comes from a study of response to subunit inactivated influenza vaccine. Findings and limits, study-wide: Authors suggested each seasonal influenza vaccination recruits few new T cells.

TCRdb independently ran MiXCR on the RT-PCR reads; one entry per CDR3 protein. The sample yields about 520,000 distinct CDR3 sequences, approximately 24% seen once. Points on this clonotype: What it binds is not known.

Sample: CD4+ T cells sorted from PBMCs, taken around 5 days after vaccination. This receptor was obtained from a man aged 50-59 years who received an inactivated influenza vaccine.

Here the CDR3 DNA reads TGTGCCATCAGCACACTAGCGGGAGGGCTGAATGAGCAGTTCTTC. This sequence encodes CAISTLAGGLNEQFF. The genes are TRBV10-3 and TRBJ2-1, with 13 bases lining up with TRBD2. Germline lookup yields CDR1 ENHRY and CDR2 SYGVKD. The trim removed 6 bases at V and 7 bases at J, leaving 6 bases unmatched. This CDR3 comprises 15 residues.